Shown below are 32 T cell receptor beta chains from a single sample sequenced in a study of blood T cell repertoires in COVID-19. Measured with immunoSEQ multiplex PCR; TCRdb has only the in-frame clones, and not every one. This sample has just over 300,000 clones, with around nine tenths found just once. Sequencing used peripheral blood. The origin of the receptors is a woman aged 25 to 39 with COVID-19, enrolled during active disease.

The rearrangement links TRBV7-9 to TRBJ2-2; 9 positions match TRBD1. The V gene's germline CDR1 is SEHNR and CDR2 FQNEAQ (reference sequence). J gave up 6 bases and V 6 bases, and 11 bases lay outside the gene matches. This CDR3 region has 16 residues. The CDR3 sequence is CASRFPGQGSAGELFF. The DNA of the CDR3 is TGTGCCAGCAGATTTCCGGGACAGGGTTCGGCCGGGGAGCTGTTTTTT.

The chain employs TRBV7-8 and TRBJ1-1, with D uncertain. V lost 1 base and J 6 bases, leaving 9 bases between the germline ends. The CDR3 is made up of 13 amino acids. Germline assignment: CDR1 SGHVS and CDR2 FQNEAQ. CDR3 amino acids: CASSLGTTAEAFF. The DNA for the CDR3 is TGTGCCAGCAGCTTAGGGACTACGGCTGAAGCTTTCTTT.

The rearrangement uses TRBV19 and TRBJ1-2; 8 nucleotides match TRBD1. The CDR3 contains 14 residues. Trimming at V came to 6 bases and at J to 0 bases, leaving 3 bases not matched to a gene. Germline-derived CDR1 and CDR2 are LNHDA and SQIVND (reference sequence). The chain's CDR3 is CASSNRGTNYGYTF. CDR3 DNA: TGTGCCAGTAGCAACAGGGGGACTAACTATGGCTACACCTTC.

This sequence joins TRBV18 and TRBJ1-3; 7 bases match TRBD1. Unmatched junction bases numbered 5, after V lost 6 bases and J lost 0 bases. The CDR3 covers 15 residues. Per germline, CDR1 KGHSH and CDR2 LQKENI. The CDR3 is CASSDDRVSGNTIYF. The CDR3 bases are TGTGCCAGCTCGGACGACAGGGTCTCTGGAAACACCATATATTTT.

This chain uses TRBV3-1 (or the pseudogene TRBV3-2) with TRBJ1-2; 8 bases fit TRBD1. Germline-derived CDR1 and CDR2 are LGHDT and YNNKEL (reference sequence). V lost 3 bases, J lost 5 bases, and 11 bases stayed unmatched. The CDR3 contains 16 residues. The CDR3 region has the DNA TGTGCCAGCAGCCAGTGGATGACAGGGGCACGGTATGGCTACACCTTC. Translated: CASSQWMTGARYGYTF.

This rearrangement joins TRBV11-2 to TRBJ2-3, with D uncertain. The germline V gene encodes CDR1 SGHAT and CDR2 FQNNGV. The CDR3 loop spans 16 amino acids. V was cut by 3 bases and J by 1 base, with 14 bases left in between. The CDR3 region is CASSFPPEWGTDTQYF. The CDR3, as DNA: TGTGCCAGCAGCTTCCCCCCGGAGTGGGGCACAGATACGCAGTATTTT.

This rearrangement joins TRBV4-2 to TRBJ2-3; 8 bases line up with TRBD2. The germline V gene encodes CDR1 LGHNA and CDR2 YNFKEQ. With 1 base clipped from V and 1 base from J, the junction kept 10 bases outside the gene matches. This CDR3 has 18 amino acids. CDR3: CASSQGFRGGDGTDTQYF. The CDR3 DNA sequence: TGTGCCAGCAGCCAAGGTTTTCGGGGGGGCGACGGCACAGATACGCAGTATTTT.

The chain is built from TRBV7-2 and TRBJ1-1; unclear D gene. Between the trimmed V and J ends, which lost 5 bases and 1 base, there was a span of 14 bases. Germline CDR1 and CDR2: SGHTA and FQGNSA. The CDR3 is made up of 15 amino acids. CDR3 in amino acids: CASSLKEAGNTEAFF. CDR3 nucleotide sequence: TGTGCCAGCAGCCTTAAGGAGGCGGGGAACACTGAAGCTTTCTTT.

This sequence joins TRBV5-1 and TRBJ1-1, with 11 bases that match TRBD1. Germline CDR1 and CDR2: SGHRS and YFSETQ. This CDR3 spans 18 amino acids. V dropped 7 bases and J dropped 0; count of bases not matched to a gene: 14. CDR3 nucleotide sequence: TGCGCCAGCCGGACAGGGGGCGTCCGGGCCTCCATGAACACTGAAGCTTTCTTT. This codes for CASRTGGVRASMNTEAFF.

The chain links TRBV5-1 to TRBJ1-5; possible D gene TRBD1, 6 bases. The V end was cut by 2 bases, the J end by 2 bases, with 17 bases between. CDR3 length equals 17 residues. In germline, CDR1 is SGHRS, CDR2 YFSETQ. The CDR3, as DNA: TGCGCCAGCAGCTTTAAGTATACAGGGATTGGCAATCAGCCCCAGCATTTT. Its translation is CASSFKYTGIGNQPQHF.

The chain uses TRBV27 and TRBJ1-5; the D gene is possibly TRBD1 (6 bases). This CDR3 spans 14 amino acids. Germline CDR1 MNHEY, CDR2 SMNVEV (reference sequence). V was trimmed by 6 bases and J by 2 bases, leaving 11 bases between them. The CDR3 bases are TGTGCCAGCAGCTCAGGGGTTCGCAATCAGCCCCAGCATTTT. It codes for CASSSGVRNQPQHF.

The V and J genes are TRBV2 and TRBJ2-5, with 7 bases that match TRBD2. Trimming removed 6 bases from V and 1 base from J; junction bases left unmatched: 5. This CDR3 has 14 amino acids. The germline V gene has CDR1 SNHLY and CDR2 FYNNEI. CDR3 loop: CASRTSSIQETQYF. The CDR3 nucleotides read TGTGCCAGCAGGACTAGCTCCATCCAAGAGACCCAGTACTTC.

The chain employs TRBV4-1 and TRBJ2-1; D not resolved. Trimming stripped 2 bases from V and 4 bases from J, with 12 bases between. Germline-derived CDR1 and CDR2 are MGHRA and YSYEKL. The CDR3 runs to 15 residues. The chain's CDR3 is CASSQRTPPYNEQFF. As DNA, the CDR3 is TGCGCCAGCAGCCAACGTACTCCCCCATACAATGAGCAGTTCTTC.

The J gene is TRBJ2-2, the V gene TRBV27; no clear D gene. The germline CDR1 and CDR2 sequences are MNHEY and SMNVEV (reference sequence). Deletions cut 6 bases from V and 8 bases from J, with 4 bases between. The CDR3 loop spans 10 amino acids. CDR3 sequence: CASSRGELFF. The DNA for the CDR3 is TGTGCCAGCAGCCGGGGGGAGCTGTTTTTT.

V and J are TRBV6-5 and TRBJ1-6, with D possibly TRBD1 on 5 matching bases. Germline V CDR1 and CDR2: MNHEY, SVGAGI. This CDR3 contains 15 residues. V shed 7 bases and J shed 0 bases, with 10 bases lying between them. The CDR3 protein is CASTLDSSYNSPLHF. CDR3 coding DNA: TGTGCCAGCACCCTCGACAGCTCCTATAATTCACCCCTCCACTTT.

This chain joins TRBV30 and TRBJ2-7; possibly TRBD2 for D (5 bases). The CDR3 is made up of 13 amino acids. The V and J ends lost 3 bases and 0 bases respectively, with 9 bases between them. Germline CDR1 reads GTSNPN; CDR2 reads SVGIG (reference sequence). This CDR3 is CAWRDWGSYEQYF. CDR3 DNA: TGTGCCTGGAGGGACTGGGGCTCCTACGAGCAGTACTTC.

The chain links TRBV25-1 to TRBJ1-4, with a possible D match to TRBD1 (5 bases). The CDR3 loop spans 13 amino acids. The germline V gene has CDR1 MGHDK and CDR2 SYGVNS. V shed 2 bases and J shed 14 bases, with 15 bases lying between them. Here the CDR3 reads CASSERGRQYLFF. CDR3 DNA: TGTGCCAGCAGTGAAAGGGGTAGACAGTACCTGTTTTTT.

Comment on this clone: One end of the junction does not line up with germline, which may come from a read error. The V gene is TRBV18, the J gene TRBJ2-1, with 8 bases fitting TRBD2. CDR3 length equals 13 residues. The germline gives CDR1 KGHSH, CDR2 LQKENI. The DNA for the CDR3 is TGTGCCAGCTCACCAACTCCCGGGGGGGCGCTAATCTTC. It encodes CASSPTPGGALIF.

The chain is built from TRBV5-4 and TRBJ1-2; D remains ambiguous. The CDR3 loop spans 13 amino acids. The germline V gene has CDR1 SGHNT and CDR2 YYREEE (reference sequence). Trimming took 2 bases from V and 4 from J, leaving 9 bases between them. The DNA for the CDR3 is TGTGCCAGCAGCTTTGGAGAGGGCTATGGCTACACCTTC. Translated, it gives CASSFGEGYGYTF.

The chain carries TRBV2 and TRBJ1-1; TRBD1 matches at 9 bases. The junction had 5 bases not matched to a gene; V was cut back by 6 bases and J by 3 bases. Germline assignment: CDR1 SNHLY and CDR2 FYNNEI. The CDR3 runs 14 residues. In DNA, the CDR3 is TGTGCCAGCAGGGCCTGGACAGGGGACACTGAAGCTTTCTTT. Its translation: CASRAWTGDTEAFF.

V and J are TRBV20-1 and TRBJ2-2; 7 nucleotides line up with TRBD1. CDR3 size: 13 residues. Germline CDR1 is DFQATT and CDR2 is SNEGSKA (reference sequence). V gave up 3 bases and J gave up 8 bases; unmatched junction bases: 6. The CDR3 bases are TGCAGTGCTAGTAAGACAGGGATAGGGGAGCTGTTTTTT. This encodes CSASKTGIGELFF.

The J gene is TRBJ2-5, the V gene TRBV6-5; 9 positions match TRBD2. Germline V gene data show CDR1 as MNHEY and CDR2 as SVGAGI. The trim removed 7 bases at V and 6 bases at J, leaving 9 bases unmatched. There are 14 residues in the CDR3. CDR3 nucleotides: TGTGCCAGCATCACGGGGAGCGGGGGGAAGACCCAGTACTTC. The encoded protein is CASITGSGGKTQYF.

The chain employs TRBV7-8 and TRBJ1-1, with D possibly matching TRBD1 (5 bases). There are 14 residues in the CDR3. Per the germline V gene, CDR1 is SGHVS and CDR2 is FQNEAQ. Trimming took 0 bases from V and 6 from J, leaving 11 bases between them. In nucleotides, the CDR3 is TGTGCCAGCAGCTTAGCACGGGGGTTGGCTGAAGCTTTCTTT. Its protein is CASSLARGLAEAFF.

This clone showed up just once. The chain links TRBV6-1 to TRBJ2-3; unclear D gene. The CDR3 sequence is 16 residues long. Between the trimmed V and J ends, which lost 3 bases and 4 bases, there was a span of 17 bases. The germline gives CDR1 MNHNS, CDR2 SASEGT. CDR3 nucleotide sequence: TGTGCCAGCAGTGATCTTCCAGGATCCCCCGCAGATACGCAGTATTTT. Its translation is CASSDLPGSPADTQYF.

V is TRBV15 and J is TRBJ2-2, with 12 bases aligning to TRBD2. J was trimmed by 6 bases and V by 1 base; bases with no gene match: 3. The CDR3 contains 16 residues. Looked up from germline, CDR1 is LNHNV and CDR2 is YYDKDF (reference sequence). This chain's CDR3 is CATSRGGLAGPGELFF. The CDR3 region has the DNA TGTGCCACCAGCAGAGGAGGACTAGCGGGGCCCGGGGAGCTGTTTTTT.

This CDR3 reads CASSQDSGGGTEAFF. The CDR3 coding sequence is TGTGCCAGCAGCCAAGATTCGGGCGGGGGCACTGAAGCTTTCTTT. This chain joins TRBV3-1 (or the pseudogene TRBV3-2) and TRBJ1-1, with D tentatively TRBD1 (5 bases). The CDR3 runs to 15 residues. The V gene lost 0 bases and the J gene lost 4 bases, with 12 bases spanning the gap. The germline gives CDR1 LGHDT, CDR2 YNNKEL (reference sequence).

The chain couples TRBV29-1 to TRBJ1-1; 7 bases fit TRBD1. The CDR3 sequence is 16 residues long. Germline CDR1 and CDR2: SQVTM and ANQGSEA. V lost 2 bases and J lost 0; bases outside the gene matches: 9. CDR3 loop: CSVETYVTGLNTEAFF. Here the CDR3 DNA reads TGCAGCGTTGAAACGTACGTGACAGGGCTGAACACTGAAGCTTTCTTT.

The rearrangement joins TRBV2 to TRBJ1-2; D gene uncertain. Trimming shortened V by 4 bases and J by 2 bases, and 5 bases separated the two germline ends. The CDR3 extends over 12 amino acids. Germline V gene data show CDR1 as SNHLY and CDR2 as FYNNEI. Here the CDR3 reads CASSGLNYGYTF. In DNA, the CDR3 is TGTGCCAGCAGTGGACTGAACTATGGCTACACCTTC.

This chain links TRBV9 with TRBJ1-1; TRBD1 is a possible D gene (6 bases). The V end lost 0 bases, the J end lost 4 bases, and 13 bases lay between the germline ends. The CDR3 consists of 15 residues. Germline lookup yields CDR1 SGDLS and CDR2 YYNGEE. The CDR3 nucleotides are TGTGCCAGCAGCGTAGACTCAGGGGCAAGCACTGAAGCTTTCTTT. Its protein product is CASSVDSGASTEAFF.

The gene calls are TRBV7-8 and TRBJ1-2, with a tentative D call TRBD1 (6 bases). Trimming cost V 7 bases and J 2 bases, with 17 bases left between them. Looked up from germline, CDR1 is SGHVS and CDR2 is FQNEAQ. CDR3 length: 15 residues. CDR3 DNA sequence: TGTGCCAGCACCCCCTGGGCAGGGGAGAACTATGGCTACACCTTC. It yields the protein CASTPWAGENYGYTF.

The rearrangement links TRBV28 to TRBJ2-1, with 13 bases aligning to TRBD2. The CDR3 covers 16 residues. Germline values: CDR1 MDHEN, CDR2 SYDVKM. After removal of 6 bases from V and 4 bases from J, the junction contained 6 bases not matched to a gene. As DNA, the CDR3 is TGTGCCAGCAGAACTAGCGGGGGGGCACAATACAATGAGCAGTTCTTC. Its protein is CASRTSGGAQYNEQFF.

The chain has TRBV7-6 and TRBJ1-3; a possible D gene is TRBD1 (5 bases). The germline V gene encodes CDR1 SGHVS and CDR2 FNYEAQ. V was trimmed by 7 bases and J by 14 bases, leaving 27 bases between them. The CDR3 length is 15 residues. The CDR3, as DNA: TGTGCCAGCACCCCCAATAACTGGGCGGGGGAGACCCTATATTTT. Translating gives CASTPNNWAGETLYF. The full variable domain, rest sourced from reference TRBV7-6 and TRBJ1-3, is GAGVSQSPRYKVTKRGQDVALRCDPISGHVSLYWYRQALGQGPEFLTYFNYEAQQDKSGLPNDRFSAERPEGSISTLTIQRTEQRDSAMYRCASTPNNWAGETLYFGEGSWLTVV.